This T cell receptor (beta chain) originates from a study of metastatic and nonmetastatic thyroid tumors. Study summary: For malignant and benign thyroid patients, tumor or nodule tissue and blood were the sources whose repertoires were compared.

This CDR3 comprises 14 residues. V lost 4 bases and J lost 3, with 13 bases in between. CDR1 is SGHRS, CDR2 YFSETQ, per germline. How the authors handled the data: The study took CDR3 differences across clinicopathological groups and made a distant-metastasis classifier for papillary thyroid cancer from them. TCRdb re-processed the PCR reads through MiXCR. These V and J calls derive from TCRdb rather than the authors' analysis. This repertoire shows more than 65,000 clones, 12% to 15% found once; its top ten account for 5% to 8%. This clone was counted at least ten times. Thyroid surgery had not been preceded by any treatment in any patient.

V and J are TRBV5-1 and TRBJ1-1; D possibly corresponds to TRBD1 (5 bases). The TCR was taken from a male donor with papillary thyroid cancer or a benign thyroid nodule (not recorded which). Some clones in this sample may be carry-over from other donors' samples. Specimen: blood. The CDR3 loop reads CASSVDTEHTEAFF. CDR3 sequence (DNA): TGCGCCAGCAGCGTGGACACGGAACACACTGAAGCTTTCTTT.